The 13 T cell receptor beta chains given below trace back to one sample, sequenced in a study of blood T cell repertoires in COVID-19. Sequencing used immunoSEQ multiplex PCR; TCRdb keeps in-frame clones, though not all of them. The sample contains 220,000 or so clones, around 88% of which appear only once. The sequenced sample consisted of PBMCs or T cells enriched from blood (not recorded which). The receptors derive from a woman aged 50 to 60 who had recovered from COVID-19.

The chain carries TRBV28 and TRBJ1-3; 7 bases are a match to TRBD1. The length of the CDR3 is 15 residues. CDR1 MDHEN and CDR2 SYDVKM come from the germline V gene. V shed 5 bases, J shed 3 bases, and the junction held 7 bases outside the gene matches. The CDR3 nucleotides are TGTGCCAGCAGTGTCAGGGGGATCCTTGGAAACACCATATATTTT. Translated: CASSVRGILGNTIYF.

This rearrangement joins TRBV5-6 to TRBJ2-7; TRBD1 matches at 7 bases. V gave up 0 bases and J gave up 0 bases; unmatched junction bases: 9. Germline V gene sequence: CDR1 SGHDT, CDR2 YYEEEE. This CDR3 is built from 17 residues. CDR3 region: CASSLDEGAPFSYEQYF. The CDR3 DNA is TGTGCCAGCAGCTTGGATGAGGGGGCCCCCTTCTCCTACGAGCAGTACTTC.

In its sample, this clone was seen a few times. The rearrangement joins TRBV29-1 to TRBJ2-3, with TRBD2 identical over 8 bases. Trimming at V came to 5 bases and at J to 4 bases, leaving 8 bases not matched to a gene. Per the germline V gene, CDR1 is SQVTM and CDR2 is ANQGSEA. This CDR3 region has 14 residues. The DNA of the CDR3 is TGCAGCGTTTCGAGCGGGAGAGGGCCAGATACGCAGTATTTT. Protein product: CSVSSGRGPDTQYF.

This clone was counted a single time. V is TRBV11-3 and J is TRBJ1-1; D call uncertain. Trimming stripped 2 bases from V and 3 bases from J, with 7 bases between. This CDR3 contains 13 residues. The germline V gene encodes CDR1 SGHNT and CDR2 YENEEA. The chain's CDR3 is CASSLPTDTEAFF. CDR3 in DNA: TGTGCCAGCAGCTTACCCACGGACACTGAAGCTTTCTTT.

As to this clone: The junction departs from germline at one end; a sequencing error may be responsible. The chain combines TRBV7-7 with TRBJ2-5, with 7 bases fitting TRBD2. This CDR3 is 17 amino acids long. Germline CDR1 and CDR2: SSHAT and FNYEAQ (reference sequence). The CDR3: CASSLAWTRTALETQYF. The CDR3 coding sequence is TGTGCTAGCAGCTTAGCTTGGACTAGAACTGCTCTGGAGACCCAGTACTTC.

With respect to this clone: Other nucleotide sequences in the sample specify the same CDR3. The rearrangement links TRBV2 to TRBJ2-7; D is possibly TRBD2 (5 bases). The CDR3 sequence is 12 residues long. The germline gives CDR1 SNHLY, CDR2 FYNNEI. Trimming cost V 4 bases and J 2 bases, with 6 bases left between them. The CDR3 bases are TGTGCCAGCAGTGGACTAACCTACGAGCAGTACTTC. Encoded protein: CASSGLTYEQYF.

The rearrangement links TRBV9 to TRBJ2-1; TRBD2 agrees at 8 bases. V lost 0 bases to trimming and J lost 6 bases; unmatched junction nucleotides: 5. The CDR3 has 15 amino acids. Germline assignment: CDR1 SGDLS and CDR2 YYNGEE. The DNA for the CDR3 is TGTGCCAGCAGCGTAGGAGCGGGAGTTGGCAATGAGCAGTTCTTC. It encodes CASSVGAGVGNEQFF.

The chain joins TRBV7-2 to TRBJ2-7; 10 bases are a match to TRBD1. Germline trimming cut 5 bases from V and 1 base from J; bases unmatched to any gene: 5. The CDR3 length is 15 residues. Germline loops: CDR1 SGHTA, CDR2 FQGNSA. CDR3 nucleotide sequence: TGTGCCAGCAGCCACCGGGGACAGGGGTCCTACGAGCAGTACTTC. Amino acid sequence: CASSHRGQGSYEQYF. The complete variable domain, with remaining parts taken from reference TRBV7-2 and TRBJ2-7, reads GAGVSQSPSNKVTEKGKDVELRCDPISGHTALYWYRQSLGQGLEFLIYFQGNSAPDKSGLPSDRFSAERTGGSVSTLTIQRTQQEDSAVYLCASSHRGQGSYEQYFGPGTRLTVT.

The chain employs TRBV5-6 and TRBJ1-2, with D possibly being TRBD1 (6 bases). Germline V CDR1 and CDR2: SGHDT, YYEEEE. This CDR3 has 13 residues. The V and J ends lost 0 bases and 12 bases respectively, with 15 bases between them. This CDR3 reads CASSLASAGVDTF. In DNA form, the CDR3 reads TGTGCCAGCAGCTTGGCCTCGGCAGGGGTGGACACCTTC. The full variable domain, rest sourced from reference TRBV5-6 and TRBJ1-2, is DAGVTQSPTHLIKTRGQQVTLRCSPKSGHDTVSWYQQALGQGPQFIFQYYEEEERQRGNFPDRFSGHQFPNYSSELNVNALLLGDSALYLCASSLASAGVDTFGSGTRLTVV.

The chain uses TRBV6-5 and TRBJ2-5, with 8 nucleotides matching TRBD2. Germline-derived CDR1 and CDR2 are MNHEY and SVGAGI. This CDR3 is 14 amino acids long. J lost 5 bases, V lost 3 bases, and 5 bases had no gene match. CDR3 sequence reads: CASSYGAGVETQYF. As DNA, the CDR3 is TGTGCCAGCAGTTATGGAGCGGGGGTTGAGACCCAGTACTTC.

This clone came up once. The CDR3 DNA is TGCGCCAGCAGCGGGGGGAGCAGGGAACCCTACGAGCAGTACTTC. Protein: CASSGGSREPYEQYF. This rearrangement joins TRBV5-1 to TRBJ2-7; a possible D gene is TRBD2 (6 bases). The CDR3 is 15 amino acids. Germline CDR1 reads SGHRS; CDR2 reads YFSETQ. V was shortened by 4 bases and J by 2 bases, with 16 bases between the two germline ends. Complete variable domain (other parts from reference TRBV5-1 and TRBJ2-7): KAGVTQTPRYLIKTRGQQVTLSCSPISGHRSVSWYQQTPGQGLQFLFEYFSETQRNKGNFPGRFSGRQFSNSRSEMNVSTLELGDSALYLCASSGGSREPYEQYFGPGTRLTVT.

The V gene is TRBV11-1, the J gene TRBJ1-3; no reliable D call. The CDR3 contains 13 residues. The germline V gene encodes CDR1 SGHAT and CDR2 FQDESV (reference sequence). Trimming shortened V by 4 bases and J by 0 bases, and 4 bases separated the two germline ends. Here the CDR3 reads CASSSNSGNTIYF. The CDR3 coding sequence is TGTGCCAGCAGCTCTAACTCTGGAAACACCATATATTTT.

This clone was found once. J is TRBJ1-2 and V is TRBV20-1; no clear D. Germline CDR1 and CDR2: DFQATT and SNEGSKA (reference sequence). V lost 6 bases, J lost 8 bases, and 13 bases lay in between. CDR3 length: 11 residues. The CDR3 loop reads CSAPGPRGYTF. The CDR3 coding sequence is TGCAGTGCCCCCGGCCCTAGGGGCTACACCTTC.